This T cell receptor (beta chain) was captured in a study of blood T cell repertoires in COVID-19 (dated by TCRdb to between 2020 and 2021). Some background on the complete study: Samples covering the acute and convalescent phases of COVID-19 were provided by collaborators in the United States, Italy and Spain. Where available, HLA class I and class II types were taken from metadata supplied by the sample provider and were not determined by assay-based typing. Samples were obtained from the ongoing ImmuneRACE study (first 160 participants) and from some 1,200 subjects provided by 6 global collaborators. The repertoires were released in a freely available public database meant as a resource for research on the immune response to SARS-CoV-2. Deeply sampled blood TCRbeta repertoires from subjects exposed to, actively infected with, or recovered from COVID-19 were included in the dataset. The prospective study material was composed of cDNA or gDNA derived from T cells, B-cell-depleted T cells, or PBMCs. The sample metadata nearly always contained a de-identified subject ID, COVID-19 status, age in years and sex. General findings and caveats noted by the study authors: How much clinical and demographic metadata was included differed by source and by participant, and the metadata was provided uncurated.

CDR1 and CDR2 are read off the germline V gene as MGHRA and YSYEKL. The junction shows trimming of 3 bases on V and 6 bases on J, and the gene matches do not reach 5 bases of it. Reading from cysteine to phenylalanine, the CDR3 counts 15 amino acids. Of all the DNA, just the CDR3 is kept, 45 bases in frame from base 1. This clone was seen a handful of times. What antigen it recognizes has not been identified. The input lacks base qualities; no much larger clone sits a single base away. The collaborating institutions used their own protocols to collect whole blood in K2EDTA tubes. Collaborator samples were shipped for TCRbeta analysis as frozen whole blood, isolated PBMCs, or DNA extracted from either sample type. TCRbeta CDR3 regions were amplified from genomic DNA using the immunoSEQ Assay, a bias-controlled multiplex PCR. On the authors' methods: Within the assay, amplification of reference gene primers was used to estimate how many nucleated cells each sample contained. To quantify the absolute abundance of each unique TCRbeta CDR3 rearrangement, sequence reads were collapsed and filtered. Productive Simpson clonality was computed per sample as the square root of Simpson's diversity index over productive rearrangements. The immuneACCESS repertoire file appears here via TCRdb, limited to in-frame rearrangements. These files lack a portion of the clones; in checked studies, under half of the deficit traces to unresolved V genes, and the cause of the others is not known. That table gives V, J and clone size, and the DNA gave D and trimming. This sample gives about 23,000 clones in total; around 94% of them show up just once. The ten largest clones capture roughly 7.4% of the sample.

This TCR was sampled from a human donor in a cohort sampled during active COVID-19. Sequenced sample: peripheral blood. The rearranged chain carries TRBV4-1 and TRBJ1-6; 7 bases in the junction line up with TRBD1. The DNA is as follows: TGCGCCAGCAGCCAGCCGGGACAGCTTAATTCACCCCTCCACTTT. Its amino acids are CASSQPGQLNSPLHF.